What follows are 28 T cell receptor beta chains derived from one specimen sequenced in a study of cytomegalovirus exposure and HLA in healthy donors. 13 Jbeta primers and 60 Vbeta primers were used for the PCR. Sequencing used immunoSEQ multiplex PCR; TCRdb keeps in-frame clones, though not all of them. The sample holds more than 90,000 clones, less than 80% seen once. Specimen: PBMCs. The source is a boy between 10 and 17 years old in good health and CMV-seropositive.

This sequence joins TRBV4-2 and TRBJ2-7; 12 bases match TRBD2. There are 16 residues in the CDR3. Germline V CDR1 and CDR2: LGHNA, YNFKEQ. The V segment lost 4 bases and the J segment 0 bases; nucleotides outside the gene matches: 4. The CDR3 loop is CASSPGLAGYSYEQYF. The CDR3 bases are TGTGCCAGCAGCCCAGGACTAGCGGGGTACTCCTACGAGCAGTACTTC.

This clone was found once. V usage is TRBV6-5 and J usage is TRBJ1-1; D not certain. This CDR3 contains 13 residues. V was pared by 6 bases and J by 6 bases, with 14 bases between. Germline V gene sequence: CDR1 MNHEY, CDR2 SVGAGI. Written as DNA, the CDR3 is TGTGCCAGCAGCCTAGGGAGTGGGGCTGAAGCTTTCTTT. Its translation: CASSLGSGAEAFF.

The chain recombines TRBV4-1 with TRBJ1-5, with TRBD1 identical over 8 bases. The CDR3 consists of 17 residues. Looked up from germline, CDR1 is MGHRA and CDR2 is YSYEKL. The trim removed 2 bases at V and 5 bases at J, leaving 11 bases unmatched. The CDR3 DNA reads as TGCGCCAGCAGCCAATACCCCTCACAGGGGGAGGATCAGCCCCAGCATTTT. This translates into CASSQYPSQGEDQPQHF.

The chain couples TRBV7-8 to TRBJ1-3; TRBD1 aligns across 7 bases. The germline gives CDR1 SGHVS, CDR2 FQNEAQ. The V gene end was trimmed by 3 bases and the J gene end by 0 bases; junction bases not matched to a gene: 8. This CDR3 spans 17 amino acids. As DNA, the CDR3 is TGTGCCAGCAGCTTGCGTTCGACAGGGTCCTCTGGAAACACCATATATTTT. The encoded protein is CASSLRSTGSSGNTIYF.

This chain links TRBV19 with TRBJ1-5, with D possibly matching TRBD1 (5 bases). The CDR3 has 15 amino acids. Trimming removed 1 base from V and 7 bases from J, with 14 bases in between. The V gene's germline CDR1 is LNHDA and CDR2 SQIVND (reference sequence). DNA for the CDR3: TGTGCCAGTAGTATAGCTGTGGGGCCTGGACAGCCCCAGCATTTT. This gives the protein CASSIAVGPGQPQHF. Together with reference TRBV19 and TRBJ1-5, the CDR3 gives the full variable domain: DGGITQSPKYLFRKEGQNVTLSCEQNLNHDAMYWYRQDPGQGLRLIYYSQIVNDFQKGDIAEGYSVSREKKESFPLTVTSAQKNPTAFYLCASSIAVGPGQPQHFGDGTRLSIL.

This rearrangement joins TRBV15 to TRBJ1-1; no definite D call. CDR3 size: 13 residues. Germline CDR1 and CDR2: LNHNV and YYDKDF (reference sequence). Trimming removed 0 bases at V and 0 bases at J, with 2 bases between. For the CDR3, the DNA is TGTGCCACCAGCAGAGACATGAACACTGAAGCTTTCTTT. Its translation: CATSRDMNTEAFF.

V and J are TRBV4-1 and TRBJ1-1; 7 bases are shared with TRBD1. From germline, CDR1 is MGHRA and CDR2 YSYEKL. The J segment lost 2 bases and the V segment lost 4 bases, leaving 7 bases of the junction unmatched. The CDR3 is 15 residues long. CDR3: CASSLSGTDNTEAFF. DNA for the CDR3: TGCGCCAGCAGCCTCTCCGGGACAGATAACACTGAAGCTTTCTTT.

V and J are TRBV4-2 and TRBJ2-7; 10 bases map to TRBD2. The germline CDR1 and CDR2 sequences are LGHNA and YNFKEQ. The CDR3 length is 18 residues. The ends lost 0 bases at V and 5 bases at J; junction bases unmatched: 13. The CDR3 reads CASSQEPFPKRGGDEQYF. CDR3 nucleotide sequence: TGTGCCAGCAGCCAAGAACCTTTCCCGAAGCGGGGGGGGGACGAGCAGTACTTC.

The J gene is TRBJ2-2, the V gene TRBV7-9, with no clear D. The CDR3 contains 15 residues. V lost 0 bases and J 3 bases, leaving 8 bases between the germline ends. Germline values: CDR1 SEHNR, CDR2 FQNEAQ (reference sequence). CDR3 coding DNA: TGTGCCAGCAGCTTAGCCGCCTCGGACACCGGGGAGCTGTTTTTT. Its translation is CASSLAASDTGELFF.

The genes are TRBV19 and TRBJ1-4, with 7 bases that match TRBD1. CDR3 length: 18 residues. The J segment lost 3 bases and the V segment lost 0 bases, leaving 10 bases of the junction unmatched. The germline CDR1 and CDR2 sequences are LNHDA and SQIVND (reference sequence). The CDR3, as DNA: TGTGCCAGTAGTATAGATTCCCCGCGAGGGACAGCTAATGAAAAACTGTTTTTT. This translates into CASSIDSPRGTANEKLFF.

This clone occurred a few times. CDR3 coding DNA: TGTGCCAGCAGTGAGCGGGGGGCCTACAATGAGCAGTTCTTC. Residues: CASSERGAYNEQFF. The gene calls are TRBV6-6 and TRBJ2-1; 9 nucleotides agree with TRBD2. Germline CDR1 MNHNY, CDR2 SVGAGI (reference sequence). The trim removed 5 bases at V and 2 bases at J, leaving 1 base unmatched. The CDR3 consists of 14 residues.

The CDR3 protein is CASSPGQRNNEQFF. Here the CDR3 DNA reads TGCGCCAGCAGCCCGGGACAGAGAAACAATGAGCAGTTCTTC. The chain carries TRBV5-1 and TRBJ2-1; 7 positions match TRBD1. The CDR3 covers 14 residues. The V gene's germline CDR1 is SGHRS and CDR2 YFSETQ. With 4 bases clipped from V and 5 bases from J, the junction kept 6 bases outside the gene matches.

V gene TRBV18 combines with J gene TRBJ1-6, with TRBD1 as a possible D gene (5 bases). CDR1 is KGHSH, CDR2 LQKENI, per germline. The CDR3 has 14 amino acids. Trimming stripped 6 bases from V and 7 bases from J, with 13 bases between. CDR3 protein: CASSSDRGNSPLHF. The CDR3 coding sequence is TGTGCCAGCTCCTCTGACAGAGGCAATTCACCCCTCCACTTT.

The genes are TRBV6-1 and TRBJ2-5, with a possible D match to TRBD1 (6 bases). The tail of the sequence fits TRBJ2-7 better, so the J call may be wrong. Germline V gene sequence: CDR1 MNHNS, CDR2 SASEGT. The CDR3 contains 13 residues. The CDR3 DNA follows: TGTGCCAGCGCTCGGGACAATTCCTACGAGCAGTACTTC. Translation: CASARDNSYEQYF.

As DNA, the CDR3 is TGTGCCAGTAGTATGGCTGCATATGGCTACACCTTC. Amino acid sequence: CASSMAAYGYTF. The chain employs TRBV19 and TRBJ1-2; the D is unclear. This CDR3 spans 12 amino acids. CDR1 and CDR2 (germline): LNHDA, SQIVND (reference sequence). V was shortened by 3 bases and J by 5 bases, with 7 bases between the two germline ends. The full variable domain, completed using reference TRBV19 and TRBJ1-2, is DGGITQSPKYLFRKEGQNVTLSCEQNLNHDAMYWYRQDPGQGLRLIYYSQIVNDFQKGDIAEGYSVSREKKESFPLTVTSAQKNPTAFYLCASSMAAYGYTFGSGTRLTVV.

This clone has more than one count but fewer than ten. This rearrangement joins TRBV6-1 to TRBJ1-1; 10 nucleotides agree with TRBD1. Germline V gives CDR1 MNHNS, CDR2 SASEGT. J was trimmed by 5 bases and V by 8 bases; bases with no gene match: 11. The CDR3 loop spans 15 amino acids. The CDR3 loop is CASRETGGPGTEAFF. CDR3 bases: TGTGCCAGCCGGGAGACAGGGGGCCCTGGGACTGAAGCTTTCTTT.

The chain recombines TRBV7-6 with TRBJ1-2; TRBD1 matches at 7 bases. The CDR3 extends over 15 amino acids. V was pared by 1 base and J by 4 bases, with 6 bases of the junction left unmatched. CDR1 is SGHVS, CDR2 FNYEAQ, per germline. The CDR3 DNA sequence: TGTGCCAGCAGCTTAGTCCCGGACAGGAGCTATGGCTACACCTTC. The encoded protein is CASSLVPDRSYGYTF.

Notes on this clone: The same CDR3 arises from other DNA sequences in this sample as well. The J gene is TRBJ2-7, the V gene TRBV7-9; possibly TRBD2 for D (5 bases). The CDR3 runs to 12 residues. In germline, CDR1 is SEHNR, CDR2 FQNEAQ (reference sequence). The germline V and J ends were trimmed by 2 bases and 4 bases, with 6 bases remaining between them. The CDR3 sequence is CASSLTGYEQYF. Here the CDR3 DNA reads TGTGCCAGCAGCTTAACGGGGTACGAGCAGTACTTC.

The chain's CDR3 is CSVVGAGGVVSNEQFF. In nucleotides, the CDR3 is TGCAGCGTTGTGGGAGCGGGGGGAGTAGTAAGTAATGAGCAGTTCTTC. V and J are TRBV29-1 and TRBJ2-1, with 9 bases matching TRBD2. The CDR3 totals 16 residues. J gave up 7 bases and V 4 bases, and 14 bases lay outside the gene matches. Looked up from germline, CDR1 is SQVTM and CDR2 is ANQGSEA.

This sequence joins TRBV2 and TRBJ1-1; TRBD1 agrees at 7 bases. From germline, CDR1 is SNHLY and CDR2 FYNNEI. This CDR3 region has 13 residues. The J segment lost 3 bases and the V segment lost 6 bases, leaving 4 bases of the junction unmatched. As DNA, the CDR3 is TGTGCCAGCAGGCTACAGGGGTACACTGAAGCTTTCTTT. Protein product: CASRLQGYTEAFF.

This clone was observed a single time. V is TRBV30 and J is TRBJ2-7; D possibly corresponds to TRBD2 (6 bases). The CDR3 contains 13 residues. Germline V CDR1 and CDR2: GTSNPN, SVGIG (reference sequence). Trimming removed 3 bases at V and 0 bases at J, with 9 bases between. The CDR3 sequence is CAWRSGSSYEQYF. The CDR3 coding sequence is TGTGCCTGGAGATCCGGGAGCTCCTACGAGCAGTACTTC.

The genes are TRBV18 and TRBJ2-7, with a tentative D call TRBD2 (5 bases). V was shortened by 0 bases and J by 3 bases, with 9 bases between the two germline ends. Looked up from germline, CDR1 is KGHSH and CDR2 is LQKENI. The CDR3 length is 14 residues. This CDR3 reads CASSPPGANYEQYF. As DNA, the CDR3 is TGTGCCAGCTCACCACCGGGAGCCAACTACGAGCAGTACTTC.

The rearrangement uses TRBV15 and TRBJ2-3; weak D call: TRBD2 (6 bases). Trimming cost V 0 bases and J 2 bases, with 18 bases left between them. In germline, CDR1 is LNHNV, CDR2 YYDKDF (reference sequence). This CDR3 has 18 residues. CDR3 coding DNA: TGTGCCACCAGCAGAGACCTAACCGTGGGGGGAATCACAGATACGCAGTATTTT. It specifies CATSRDLTVGGITDTQYF.

The V and J genes are TRBV5-1 and TRBJ1-2; 7 nucleotides align to TRBD1. The CDR3 consists of 16 residues. The J segment lost 0 bases and the V segment lost 4 bases, leaving 9 bases of the junction unmatched. Looked up from germline, CDR1 is SGHRS and CDR2 is YFSETQ. The CDR3, as DNA: TGCGCCAGCAGCGGTGGGACAGCGATTGCTAACTATGGCTACACCTTC. It specifies CASSGGTAIANYGYTF.

This clone was found a few times. J is TRBJ2-1 and V is TRBV25-1; TRBD1 is a possible D gene (6 bases). The CDR3 has 15 amino acids. In germline, CDR1 is MGHDK, CDR2 SYGVNS. V lost 3 bases and J 3 bases, leaving 12 bases between the germline ends. The CDR3 region has the DNA TGTGCCAGCAGTGAGATTGGGGGACACTACAATGAGCAGTTCTTC. This sequence encodes CASSEIGGHYNEQFF.

In nucleotides, the CDR3 is TGTGCCAGCAGCTCTCTAGCGGGAGGACTGGGTGAGCAGTTCTTC. Its protein product is CASSSLAGGLGEQFF. J is TRBJ2-1 and V is TRBV7-6, with TRBD2 matching 11 bases. J was trimmed by 9 bases and V by 4 bases; bases with no gene match: 8. Germline loops: CDR1 SGHVS, CDR2 FNYEAQ. This CDR3 is built from 15 residues. The variable domain in full, completed from reference TRBV7-6 and TRBJ2-1, reads GAGVSQSPRYKVTKRGQDVALRCDPISGHVSLYWYRQALGQGPEFLTYFNYEAQQDKSGLPNDRFSAERPEGSISTLTIQRTEQRDSAMYRCASSSLAGGLGEQFFGPGTRLTVL.

J is TRBJ2-5 and V is TRBV7-8; 9 positions agree with TRBD1. Germline V gene lookup returns CDR1 SGHVS and CDR2 FQNEAQ. The J segment lost 4 bases and the V segment lost 4 bases, leaving 4 bases of the junction unmatched. The CDR3 covers 14 residues. The CDR3 sequence: CASSWDRVGETQYF. In DNA, the CDR3 is TGTGCCAGCAGCTGGGACAGGGTCGGAGAGACCCAGTACTTC.

CDR3 region: CASRDREANTIYF. Written as DNA, the CDR3 is TGTGCCAGTAGGGACAGGGAGGCGAACACCATATATTTT. V usage is TRBV19 and J usage is TRBJ1-3; 8 bases line up with TRBD1. V was clipped by 6 bases and J by 7 bases; unmatched bases: 5. The CDR3 loop spans 13 amino acids. CDR1 and CDR2 from the germline V gene are LNHDA and SQIVND (reference sequence). The whole variable domain, filled in from reference TRBV19 and TRBJ1-3, reads DGGITQSPKYLFRKEGQNVTLSCEQNLNHDAMYWYRQDPGQGLRLIYYSQIVNDFQKGDIAEGYSVSREKKESFPLTVTSAQKNPTAFYLCASRDREANTIYFGEGSWLTVV.